The 29 T cell receptor beta chains below all came from one sample that was sequenced in a study of a mutant IDH1 vaccine in newly diagnosed glioma. Data came from immunoSEQ multiplex PCR; TCRdb stores just in-frame clones and leaves some out. The repertoire holds more than 25,000 clones, with 65% to 85% as singletons. Their cognate antigens are unknown. Stated time point: week 5, during vaccination. Vaccinated patients received 300 ug of mutant IDH1 20-mer peptide per dose, with topical imiquimod. Sequencing was performed on PBMCs, taken from a glioma patient whose treatment included an IDH1 peptide vaccine. The receptors were sampled from a man aged 40-55 years with glioma. Some clones in this sample may be carry-over from other donors' samples.

The chain is built from TRBV6-1 and TRBJ2-1, with a weak D call TRBD1 (6 bases). CDR1 and CDR2 (germline): MNHNS, SASEGT. Trimming left V 7 bases short and J 6 bases short, with 16 bases between. The CDR3 is made up of 14 amino acids. The CDR3 loop is CASTEGVPGNEQFF. The CDR3 DNA reads TGTGCCAGCACTGAGGGGGTTCCGGGCAATGAGCAGTTCTTC.

This chain links TRBV7-2 with TRBJ1-1, with D possibly TRBD1 on 5 matching bases. This CDR3 spans 16 amino acids. Germline CDR1 and CDR2: SGHTA and FQGNSA. Trimming took off 8 bases at V and 6 bases at J, with 25 bases between the two ends. The CDR3: CASHYGGGGVVSEAFF. The CDR3 nucleotides read TGTGCCAGCCACTATGGCGGAGGAGGGGTTGTGTCTGAAGCTTTCTTT.

This clone appeared once. The chain carries TRBV5-1 and TRBJ2-5, with 7 bases aligning to TRBD1. V was clipped by 3 bases and J by 5 bases; unmatched bases: 7. Germline CDR1 is SGHRS and CDR2 is YFSETQ. The CDR3 covers 14 residues. This CDR3 is CASSSQGLRETQYF. As DNA, the CDR3 is TGCGCCAGCAGCTCACAGGGGTTAAGGGAGACCCAGTACTTC. The complete variable domain, with remaining parts taken from reference TRBV5-1 and TRBJ2-5, reads KAGVTQTPRYLIKTRGQQVTLSCSPISGHRSVSWYQQTPGQGLQFLFEYFSETQRNKGNFPGRFSGRQFSNSRSEMNVSTLELGDSALYLCASSSQGLRETQYFGPGTRLLVL.

This clone has only a few counts. The chain employs TRBV9 and TRBJ1-1; 7 nucleotides align to TRBD1. CDR1 and CDR2 from the germline V gene are SGDLS and YYNGEE. V lost 4 bases and J lost 3; bases outside the gene matches: 6. The CDR3 runs 14 residues. CDR3 loop: CASSTYQGDTEAFF. The CDR3 DNA is TGTGCCAGCAGCACATACCAGGGGGACACTGAAGCTTTCTTT. Combining the CDR3 with reference TRBV9 and TRBJ1-1 gives the whole variable domain DSGVTQTPKHLITATGQRVTLRCSPRSGDLSVYWYQQSLDQGLQFLIQYYNGEERAKGNILERFSAQQFPDLHSELNLSSLELGDSALYFCASSTYQGDTEAFFGQGTRLTVV.

V usage is TRBV7-2 and J usage is TRBJ1-2, with D maybe TRBD1 (6 bases). Germline CDR1 and CDR2: SGHTA and FQGNSA. The germline V and J ends were trimmed by 5 bases and 6 bases, with 13 bases remaining between them. CDR3 length equals 13 residues. This chain's CDR3 is CASSAQGIDGYTF. CDR3 DNA: TGTGCCAGCAGCGCTCAGGGGATTGATGGCTACACCTTC.

The J gene is TRBJ2-2, the V gene TRBV5-5, with D possibly matching TRBD2 (7 bases). This CDR3 has 15 residues. Germline assignment: CDR1 SGHKS and CDR2 YYEKEE (reference sequence). V gave up 5 bases and J gave up 6 bases, with 17 bases separating them. CDR3 sequence (DNA): TGTGCCAGCAGTGGGAGGGGGTTCCCCGCCGGGGAGCTGTTTTTT. This translates into CASSGRGFPAGELFF.

This sequence joins TRBV7-9 and TRBJ1-1; D might be TRBD1 (5 bases). The CDR3 contains 18 residues. The ends were cut back, 5 bases at V and 5 bases at J, with 27 bases in the middle. Germline V gene lookup returns CDR1 SEHNR and CDR2 FQNEAQ (reference sequence). The CDR3 protein is CASSHTKTTGRRGTEAFF. The CDR3 DNA reads TGTGCCAGCAGCCACACCAAAACGACGGGGCGTCGGGGAACTGAAGCTTTCTTT.

This clone has a handful of counts. The chain carries TRBV5-1 and TRBJ1-2, with TRBD1 identical over 11 bases. The CDR3 totals 14 residues. The J segment lost 5 bases and the V segment lost 2 bases, leaving 2 bases of the junction unmatched. Per the germline V gene, CDR1 is SGHRS and CDR2 is YFSETQ. The CDR3 loop is CASSLGTGGYGYTF. In DNA form, the CDR3 reads TGCGCCAGCAGCTTAGGGACAGGGGGTTATGGCTACACCTTC.

A word on this clone: One junction end disagrees with the germline gene, perhaps due to a read error. The V and J genes are TRBV7-7 and TRBJ2-5, with 8 bases fitting TRBD2. This CDR3 is built from 15 residues. The germline CDR1 and CDR2 sequences are SSHAT and FNYEAQ (reference sequence). The CDR3 nucleotides are TGTGCTAGCAGCTTAGGCCTAGCGGGTGGGGAGACCCAGTACTTC. Amino acids: CASSLGLAGGETQYF.

The rearrangement joins TRBV27 to TRBJ1-6, with D possibly being TRBD1 (5 bases). The germline CDR1 and CDR2 sequences are MNHEY and SMNVEV (reference sequence). Trimming removed 3 bases at V and 5 bases at J, with 8 bases between. The CDR3 loop spans 14 amino acids. The CDR3 loop reads CASSLTENNSPLHF. DNA of the CDR3: TGTGCCAGCAGTTTGACAGAAAATAATTCACCCCTCCACTTT.

The rearrangement joins TRBV7-9 to TRBJ2-2; D not certain. CDR1 is SEHNR, CDR2 FQNEAQ, per germline (reference sequence). V lost 1 base, J lost 5 bases, and 8 bases lay in between. The CDR3 contains 14 residues. The CDR3 sequence is CASSLVLGTGELFF. CDR3 nucleotide sequence: TGTGCCAGCAGCTTAGTTCTGGGAACCGGGGAGCTGTTTTTT.

The chain recombines TRBV21-1 with TRBJ2-7; the D call TRBD2 from the table was never checked on the DNA. TRBV21-1 is given as a pseudogene. This CDR3 comprises 17 residues. The CDR3 DNA reads as TGTGCCAGCAGCAAGGGACACGCTAAAACGGGGGGCTACGAGCAGTACTTC. This sequence encodes CASSKGHAKTGGYEQYF.

The chain recombines TRBV9 with TRBJ1-5; D is unclear. This CDR3 is built from 14 residues. The V gene lost 4 bases and the J gene lost 5 bases, with 13 bases spanning the gap. Germline V gene sequence: CDR1 SGDLS, CDR2 YYNGEE. This CDR3 is CASSPSLNDQPQHF. The CDR3 coding sequence is TGTGCCAGCAGCCCCTCGCTAAACGATCAGCCCCAGCATTTT.

The chain employs TRBV6-1 and TRBJ2-6, with D perhaps given as TRBD1 or TRBD2 (5 bases each). The germline gives CDR1 MNHNS, CDR2 SASEGT. The CDR3 is 15 amino acids. V lost 8 bases and J lost 0, with 11 bases in between. The CDR3 bases are TGTGCCAGCGGGACGGAGAGCTCTGGGGCCAACGTCCTGACTTTC. It encodes CASGTESSGANVLTF.

The V gene is TRBV27, the J gene TRBJ1-2, with a weak D call TRBD1 (5 bases). Per germline, CDR1 MNHEY and CDR2 SMNVEV (reference sequence). The CDR3 is made up of 13 amino acids. The V and J ends lost 6 bases and 1 base respectively, with 9 bases between them. The CDR3 DNA follows: TGTGCCAGCAGCAGGGAGGTTAACTATGGCTACACCTTC. Amino acid sequence: CASSREVNYGYTF.

The chain has TRBV5-1 and TRBJ1-2, with 7 bases aligning to TRBD1. The CDR3 spans 16 residues. Unmatched junction bases numbered 11, after V lost 2 bases and J lost 4 bases. CDR1 is SGHRS and CDR2 is YFSETQ in the germline V gene. This CDR3 reads CASSFSETRDSYGYTF. CDR3 bases: TGCGCCAGCAGCTTTAGTGAGACCCGGGACAGCTATGGCTACACCTTC.

The genes are TRBV7-2 and TRBJ1-2, with D hard to call. Germline V gene data show CDR1 as SGHTA and CDR2 as FQGNSA. The V gene lost 5 bases and the J gene lost 8 bases, with 9 bases spanning the gap. The length of the CDR3 is 11 residues. The CDR3 loop reads CASSPSRGYTF. In nucleotides, the CDR3 is TGTGCCAGCAGCCCGTCCCGGGGCTACACCTTC.

The V call is TRBV6-1, the J call TRBJ2-1; 8 bases are shared with TRBD1. Unmatched junction bases numbered 8, after V lost 4 bases and J lost 3 bases. CDR1 MNHNS and CDR2 SASEGT come from the germline V gene. The CDR3 totals 16 residues. The CDR3 loop is CASSGRQGTNYNEQFF. The CDR3 region has the DNA TGTGCCAGCAGTGGACGACAGGGGACCAACTACAATGAGCAGTTCTTC.

This rearrangement joins TRBV5-1 to TRBJ2-7; 8 bases are a match to TRBD2. Germline loops: CDR1 SGHRS, CDR2 YFSETQ. The CDR3 loop spans 15 amino acids. V lost 8 bases and J lost 5; bases outside the gene matches: 15. Here the CDR3 reads CASKSGGPLIDEQYF. CDR3 DNA sequence: TGCGCCAGTAAATCGGGGGGGCCTCTCATCGACGAGCAGTACTTC.

J is TRBJ2-5 and V is TRBV12-5; TRBD1 or TRBD2 may be the D gene (5 bases each). With 5 bases removed from V and 2 bases from J, the gap between germline ends came to 12 bases. This CDR3 comprises 14 residues. The germline V gene encodes CDR1 LGHNT and CDR2 FRNRAP. The CDR3 DNA follows: TGTGCTAGTGGTGCACCGGGACCACAAGAGACCCAGTACTTC. Translation: CASGAPGPQETQYF.

With regard to this clone: At one end, the junction sequence differs from germline, possibly due to a read error. This chain links TRBV7-7 with TRBJ2-7; 8 nucleotides agree with TRBD1. The CDR3 sequence is 13 residues long. Germline-derived CDR1 and CDR2 are SSHAT and FNYEAQ (reference sequence). The chain's CDR3 is CASSPGGGEEQYF. The CDR3 DNA reads TGTGCTAGCAGCCCAGGGGGCGGGGAAGAGCAGTACTTC.

This chain links TRBV6-5 with TRBJ2-3; 11 nucleotides align to TRBD2. The CDR3 extends over 16 amino acids. Germline loops: CDR1 MNHEY, CDR2 SVGAGI. V gave up 4 bases and J gave up 2 bases; unmatched junction bases: 5. The CDR3 nucleotides read TGTGCCAGCAGTTGGTCTAGCGGGGGGATCACAGATACGCAGTATTTT. As protein: CASSWSSGGITDTQYF.

V and J are TRBV20-1 and TRBJ1-1; no firm D call. Trimming stripped 7 bases from V and 4 bases from J, with 10 bases between. The CDR3 extends over 11 amino acids. Per the germline V gene, CDR1 is DFQATT and CDR2 is SNEGSKA (reference sequence). This chain's CDR3 is CSGKLSTEAFF. In DNA, the CDR3 is TGCAGTGGCAAACTCAGCACTGAAGCTTTCTTT.

V usage is TRBV7-9 and J usage is TRBJ1-1; D call uncertain. The CDR3 is 14 amino acids. Trimming shortened V by 5 bases and J by 0 bases, and 10 bases separated the two germline ends. Germline V gene data show CDR1 as SEHNR and CDR2 as FQNEAQ (reference sequence). In DNA form, the CDR3 reads TGTGCCAGCAGCCTCACCAACATGAACACTGAAGCTTTCTTT. The encoded protein is CASSLTNMNTEAFF.

The chain uses TRBV30 and TRBJ2-6; weak D call: TRBD1 (5 bases). The germline V gene has CDR1 GTSNPN and CDR2 SVGIG (reference sequence). The CDR3 is 15 residues long. The V end lost 8 bases, the J end lost 4 bases, and 18 bases lay between the germline ends. The CDR3 nucleotides are TGTGCCAAACAGGTCCTCGGTTTCGGGGCCAACGTCCTGACTTTC. Protein product: CAKQVLGFGANVLTF.

J is TRBJ2-7 and V is TRBV2; D could derive from TRBD1 or TRBD2 (5 bases each). The V and J ends lost 11 bases and 3 bases respectively, with 14 bases between them. Germline CDR1 is SNHLY and CDR2 is FYNNEI. The CDR3 has 12 amino acids. The CDR3 coding sequence is TGTGCCTCGCAGAGGGGTAGCTACGAGCAGTACTTC. It encodes CASQRGSYEQYF.

The chain uses TRBV19 and TRBJ1-4; D not resolved. V was trimmed by 9 bases and J by 4 bases, leaving 21 bases between them. This CDR3 spans 16 amino acids. Germline CDR1 is LNHDA and CDR2 is SQIVND (reference sequence). CDR3 amino acids: CARDVNKRTINEKLFF. In nucleotides, the CDR3 is TGTGCCAGAGACGTAAATAAGAGGACCATTAATGAAAAACTGTTTTTT.

V usage is TRBV14 and J usage is TRBJ2-7; D is possibly TRBD2 (6 bases). CDR1 is SGHDN and CDR2 is FVKESK in the germline V gene. V gave up 4 bases and J gave up 0 bases, with 16 bases separating them. This CDR3 is built from 16 residues. Here the CDR3 DNA reads TGTGCCAGCAGCCGCTACCGGGACGGGGGCTCCTACGAGCAGTACTTC. It codes for CASSRYRDGGSYEQYF.

This chain uses TRBV5-6 with TRBJ2-2; D may be TRBD1 (5 bases). Germline V lookup: CDR1 SGHDT, CDR2 YYEEEE. Trimming took 1 base from V and 4 from J, leaving 8 bases between them. This CDR3 is built from 14 residues. CDR3 sequence (DNA): TGTGCCAGCAGCTTGAGGGGTAGCACCGGGGAGCTGTTTTTT. Translating gives CASSLRGSTGELFF.